This T cell receptor (beta chain) was documented in a study of Ad26.COV2.S vaccination and SARS-CoV-2 variants. V gave up 4 bases and J gave up 3 bases; unmatched junction bases: 0. The CDR3 totals 14 residues. Germline CDR1 is SGHNT and CDR2 is YYREEE (reference sequence). Treatment specified: 15 to 20 received Ad26.COV2.S at low or high dose, single or two shots; several received placebo; per-sample allocation not given. Following the first vaccine or placebo injection, samples were taken on day 63. Produced via immunoSEQ multiplex PCR; TCRdb's table is partial and in-frame only. The table lists about 350,000 clones, about 87% of them singletons.

The receptor was derived from a person between 18 and 65 years old who received the Ad26.COV2.S COVID-19 vaccine or a placebo. The rearrangement joins TRBV5-4 to TRBJ1-4, with 10 bases that match TRBD1. The sample in question was peripheral blood, obtained in a trial of Ad26.COV2.S vaccine versus placebo. The CDR3 DNA reads TGTGCCAGCAGCGGGACAGGGGCTAATGAAAAACTGTTTTTT. This gives the protein CASSGTGANEKLFF. The full variable domain, in which reference TRBV5-4 and TRBJ1-4 provide the parts outside the CDR3, is ETGVTQSPTHLIKTRGQQVTLRCSSQSGHNTVSWYQQALGQGPQFIFQYYREEENGRGNFPPRFSGLQFPNYSSELNVNALELDDSALYLCASSGTGANEKLFFGSGTQLSVL.